This T cell receptor beta chain derives from a study of cytomegalovirus exposure and HLA in healthy donors. General study results and limits: What a later analysis showed was that several of the most significant clusters appeared linked to common viral pathogens. In an earlier analysis, about 87% or about 30%: the productive usage of most TCR beta V segments. TCR beta chains associated with HLA were, in a later analysis, more clonally expanded than equally common others.

Notes on this clone: Its antigen is still unknown.

The V end was cut by 4 bases, the J end by 1 base, with 23 bases between. This CDR3 is built from 19 residues. The germline V gene encodes CDR1 MNHNS and CDR2 SASEGT. There were likely unrecorded immune exposures, though donors were nominally healthy when sampled. PCR involved 60 Vbeta and 13 Jbeta primers. Here immunoSEQ multiplex PCR was the method, and the copy in TCRdb shows in-frame clones only, minus some. This table lists approximately 72,000 clones. The rearrangement links TRBV6-1 to TRBJ1-5, with D perhaps matching TRBD1 (6 bases). Material: PBMCs. The TCR was taken from a man in his forties or fifties in good health and CMV-seronegative. CDR3 sequence: CASSASEGGGFLSNQPQHF. In DNA, the CDR3 is TGTGCCAGCAGTGCCTCTGAGGGGGGGGGATTTTTGAGCAATCAGCCCCAGCATTTT.